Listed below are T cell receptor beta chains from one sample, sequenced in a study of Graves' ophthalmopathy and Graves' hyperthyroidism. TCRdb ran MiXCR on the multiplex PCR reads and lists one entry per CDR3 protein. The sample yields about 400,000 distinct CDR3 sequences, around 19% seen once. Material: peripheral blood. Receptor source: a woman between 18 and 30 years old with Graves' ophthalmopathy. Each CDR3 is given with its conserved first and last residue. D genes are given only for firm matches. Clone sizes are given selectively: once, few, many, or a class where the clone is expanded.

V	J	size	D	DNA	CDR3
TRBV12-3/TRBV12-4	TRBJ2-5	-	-	TGTGCCACCAGGGTCGGGGGTCAAGAGACCCAGTACTTC	CATRVGGQETQYF
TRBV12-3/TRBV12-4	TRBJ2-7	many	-	TGTGCCAGCAGTTTGGGTGGGACGGGCTACGAGCAGTACTTC	CASSLGGTGYEQYF
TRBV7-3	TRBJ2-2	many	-	TGTGCCAGCAGCTTAATGGGGGGGCGTCGCACCGGGGAGCTGTTTTTT	CASSLMGGRRTGELFF
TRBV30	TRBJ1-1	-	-	TGTGCCTGGAGTGTAGTGGGAGGCACTGAAGCTTTCTTT	CAWSVVGGTEAFF
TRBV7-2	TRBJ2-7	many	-	TGTGCCAGCAGCTTAGTCCAGGAGACCTACGAGCAGTACTTC	CASSLVQETYEQYF
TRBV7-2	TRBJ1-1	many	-	TGTGCCAGCAGCCCCAAAGGGAACACTGAAGCTTTCTTT	CASSPKGNTEAFF
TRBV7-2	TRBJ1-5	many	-	TGTGCCAGCAGCTCGTATCCTTCGAATCAGCCCCAGCATTTT	CASSSYPSNQPQHF
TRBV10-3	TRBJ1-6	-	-	TGTGCCATCAATGACGGGTCTTATAATTCACCCCTCCACTTT	CAINDGSYNSPLHF
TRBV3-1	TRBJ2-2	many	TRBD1	TGTGCCGGCAGCCATGGGACAGAAGTCGGGGAGCTGTTTTTT	CAGSHGTEVGELFF
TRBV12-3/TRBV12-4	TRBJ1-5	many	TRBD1	TGTGCCAGCAGTCCCGGACAGGGGTTTGATCCCCAGCATTTT	CASSPGQGFDPQHF
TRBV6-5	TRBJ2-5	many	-	TGTGCCAGCAGTTCCCCGGGCGGGGCTCGGGAGACCCAGTACTTC	CASSSPGGARETQYF
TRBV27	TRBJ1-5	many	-	TGTGCCAGCAGCAGGGTACCCCTCTACCAGCCCCAGCATTTT	CASSRVPLYQPQHF
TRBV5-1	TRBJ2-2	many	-	TGCGCCAGCAGCTTGGCGGAAAAGAACACCGGGGAGCTGTTTTTT	CASSLAEKNTGELFF
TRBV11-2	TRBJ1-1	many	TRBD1	TGTGCCAGCACCTACAGGGGTACTGAAGCTTTCTTT	CASTYRGTEAFF
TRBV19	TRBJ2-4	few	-	TGTGCCAGTAGTATAGATATAGGACTAGCCAAAAACATTCAGTACTTC	CASSIDIGLAKNIQYF
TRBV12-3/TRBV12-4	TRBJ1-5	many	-	TGTGCCAGCAGTTTGAAGGGGGGAGGTCAGCCCCAGCATTTT	CASSLKGGGQPQHF
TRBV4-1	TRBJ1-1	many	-	TGCGCCAGCAGCCAAGATCGGGCTGGTGGGAGAGGAGCTTTCTTT	CASSQDRAGGRGAFF
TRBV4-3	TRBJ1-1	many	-	TGCGCCAGCAGCCAAGATGGGACTTTGAACACTGAAGCTTTCTTT	CASSQDGTLNTEAFF
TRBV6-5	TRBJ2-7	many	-	TGTGCCAGCAGTTACGAAGGCGAGCAGTACTTC	CASSYEGEQYF
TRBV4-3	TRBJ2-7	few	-	TGCGCCAGCAGTAAATCAAGGGCCAGCTCCTACGAGCAGTACTTC	CASSKSRASSYEQYF
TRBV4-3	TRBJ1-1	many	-	TGCGCCAGCAGCCAAATAGGGGGGGATGGTGAAGCTTTCTTT	CASSQIGGDGEAFF
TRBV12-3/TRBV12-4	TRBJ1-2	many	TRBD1	TGTGCCAGCACCCCCCCAGTCGGACAGGCCAGGGTCTATGGCTACACCTTC	CASTPPVGQARVYGYTF
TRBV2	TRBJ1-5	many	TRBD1	TGTGCCAGCAGCCAAGACAGGGCCCGCAATCAGCCCCAGCATTTT	CASSQDRARNQPQHF
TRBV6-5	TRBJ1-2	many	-	TGTGCCAGCAGTTACTCCGGGGAGGGCTACACCTTC	CASSYSGEGYTF
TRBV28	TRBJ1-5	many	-	TGTGCCAGCAGTGGTAGGGGAGGCCAGCATTTT	CASSGRGGQHF
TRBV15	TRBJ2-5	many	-	TGTGCCACCAGCCCCCCCCGGGCCGAGACCCAGTACTTC	CATSPPRAETQYF
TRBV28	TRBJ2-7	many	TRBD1	TGTGCCAGCACTTTTTCGGGGCCAGGGGGCTACGAGCAGTACTTC	CASTFSGPGGYEQYF
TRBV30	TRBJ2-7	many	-	TGTGCCTCCTCGAAGGACACATCCTACGAGCAGTACTTC	CASSKDTSYEQYF
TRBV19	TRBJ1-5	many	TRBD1	TGTGCCAGTAGTATGGGACAGGGGGGGGGTCAGCCCCAGCATTTT	CASSMGQGGGQPQHF
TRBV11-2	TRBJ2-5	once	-	TGTGCCAGCAGCTTAGAACCTCAGGGAATGGAGACCCAGTACTTC	CASSLEPQGMETQYF
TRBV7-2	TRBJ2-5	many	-	TGTGCCAGCAGCCCAGGCGGGGAGAAGGGTGAGACCCAGTACTTC	CASSPGGEKGETQYF
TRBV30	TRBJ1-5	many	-	TGTGCCTGGTCCATCCGTAGCAATCAGCCCCAGCATTTT	CAWSIRSNQPQHF